Each of the 23 T cell receptor beta chains below was sequenced from the same sample in a study of shared clonotypes between healthy human individuals. Profiling relied on immunoSEQ multiplex PCR, and the TCRdb table lists in-frame clones only, not all of them. Of approximately 640,000 clones listed, less than 95% are singletons. The sequencing input was memory CD8+ T cells from PBMCs. Stated subset: CD45RO+ cells pooled with CCR7-negative TemRA cells. The receptors derive from a young man in good health. Some clones in this sample may be carry-over from other donors' samples.

This chain connects TRBV5-6 to TRBJ2-7, with D uncertain. The CDR3 runs 15 residues. Germline CDR1 reads SGHDT; CDR2 reads YYEEEE. V gave up 4 bases and J gave up 0 bases, with 14 bases separating them. Here the CDR3 DNA reads TGTGCCAGCAGCCCAGCCCCTCGGAGCTCCTACGAGCAGTACTTC. Translation gives CASSPAPRSSYEQYF.

The chain employs TRBV19 and TRBJ1-5; D unresolved. V was pared by 5 bases and J by 5 bases, with 10 bases between. Germline values: CDR1 LNHDA, CDR2 SQIVND (reference sequence). There are 13 residues in the CDR3. CDR3 sequence (DNA): TGTGCCAGTAGTCCCCTTAACTATCAGCCCCAGCATTTT. This gives the protein CASSPLNYQPQHF.

The chain is built from TRBV30 and TRBJ2-7; D gene ambiguous. This CDR3 is built from 12 residues. The germline CDR1 and CDR2 sequences are GTSNPN and SVGIG (reference sequence). V shed 0 bases and J shed 6 bases, with 9 bases lying between them. DNA of the CDR3: TGTGCCTGGAGTGTAGTCGGCCTCGAGCAGTACTTC. It specifies CAWSVVGLEQYF.

This chain joins TRBV6-1 and TRBJ2-3; 7 bases fit TRBD2. J lost 1 base, V lost 8 bases, and 9 bases had no gene match. Germline V gene data show CDR1 as MNHNS and CDR2 as SASEGT. The CDR3 sequence is 15 residues long. The CDR3: CASLRLATRTDTQYF. The CDR3 coding sequence is TGTGCCAGCCTAAGACTAGCCACTCGCACAGATACGCAGTATTTT.

The V and J genes are TRBV27 and TRBJ2-7, with 10 bases identical to TRBD2. This CDR3 is built from 18 residues. Trimming at V came to 6 bases and at J to 2 bases, leaving 16 bases not matched to a gene. Germline V gives CDR1 MNHEY, CDR2 SMNVEV (reference sequence). The CDR3, as DNA: TGTGCCAGCAGACCCTCGCGGGTCGCTAGCGGGAGACCCTACGAGCAGTACTTC. Amino acids: CASRPSRVASGRPYEQYF.

The V gene is TRBV4-1, the J gene TRBJ2-2; D not certain. This CDR3 region has 15 residues. Germline assignment: CDR1 MGHRA and CDR2 YSYEKL. Trimming stripped 4 bases from V and 1 base from J, with 10 bases between. CDR3 coding DNA: TGCGCCAGCAGCCCAGAGACAATGAACACCGGGGAGCTGTTTTTT. It specifies CASSPETMNTGELFF.

This chain connects TRBV13 to TRBJ2-7; D gene unclear. The CDR3 totals 12 residues. The germline V gene has CDR1 PRHDT and CDR2 FYEKMQ (reference sequence). The ends were cut back, 4 bases at V and 4 bases at J, with 8 bases in the middle. CDR3 DNA: TGTGCCAGCAGCTACAGAGCGTACGAGCAGTACTTC. As protein: CASSYRAYEQYF.

The chain is built from TRBV27 and TRBJ2-4; unclear D gene. V lost 3 bases to trimming and J lost 1 base, with 7 bases between them. There are 14 residues in the CDR3. Germline loops: CDR1 MNHEY, CDR2 SMNVEV (reference sequence). CDR3 nucleotide sequence: TGTGCCAGCAGTTTCGAAGGGGCCAAAAACATTCAGTACTTC. Encoded protein: CASSFEGAKNIQYF.

This clone was seen more than once but under ten times. Additional DNA sequences in this sample encode the identical CDR3. The genes are TRBV28 and TRBJ1-1; D unclear. Trimming stripped 5 bases from V and 0 bases from J, with 7 bases between. This CDR3 contains 13 residues. Looked up from germline, CDR1 is MDHEN and CDR2 is SYDVKM. CDR3 sequence: CASSLPMNTEAFF. The CDR3 bases are TGTGCCAGCAGTCTACCCATGAACACTGAAGCTTTCTTT.

The chain links TRBV5-4 to TRBJ1-3, with a tentative D call TRBD1 (6 bases). Per germline, CDR1 SGHNT and CDR2 YYREEE (reference sequence). This CDR3 is 16 amino acids long. V lost 0 bases to trimming and J lost 4 bases, with 14 bases between them. The CDR3 coding sequence is TGTGCCAGCAGCTTGGACGGGGGGGCGAAGGGAAACACCATATATTTT. This encodes CASSLDGGAKGNTIYF.

On this clone itself: The junction differs from germline at one of its ends, possibly a read error. The rearrangement links TRBV28 to TRBJ1-4, with 8 bases identical to TRBD1. The germline CDR1 and CDR2 sequences are MDHEN and SYDVKM. CDR3 size: 12 residues. The CDR3, as DNA: TGTGCCAGCAGCCGAGGACAGGGCCCCGGAGATTTT. The encoded protein is CASSRGQGPGDF.

The V call is TRBV7-2, the J call TRBJ1-1; D not resolved. The germline gives CDR1 SGHTA, CDR2 FQGNSA. The CDR3 consists of 12 residues. Trimming shortened V by 2 bases and J by 6 bases, and 7 bases separated the two germline ends. CDR3 sequence: CASSLMQAEAFF. In DNA, the CDR3 is TGTGCCAGCAGCTTAATGCAAGCTGAAGCTTTCTTT.

This clone showed up just once. This chain uses TRBV7-9 with TRBJ1-3; 8 bases fit TRBD1. V dropped 3 bases and J dropped 4; count of bases not matched to a gene: 5. Looked up from germline, CDR1 is SEHNR and CDR2 is FQNEAQ (reference sequence). CDR3 size: 15 residues. The DNA of the CDR3 is TGTGCCAGCAGCTTCTTCGGACAGGGAGGAAACACCATATATTTT. It specifies CASSFFGQGGNTIYF.

The chain joins TRBV28 to TRBJ1-5; maybe TRBD1 (5 bases). This CDR3 spans 16 amino acids. Germline V gene lookup returns CDR1 MDHEN and CDR2 SYDVKM. Trimming removed 6 bases at V and 3 bases at J, with 18 bases between. The CDR3 coding sequence is TGTGCCAGCAGCCGGTTCCCGGAGGACAACAATCAGCCCCAGCATTTT. Translating it yields CASSRFPEDNNQPQHF.

The V gene is TRBV6-5, the J gene TRBJ2-7, with D unresolved. Germline assignment: CDR1 MNHEY and CDR2 SVGAGI. The CDR3 is made up of 11 amino acids. With 6 bases removed from V and 6 bases from J, the gap between germline ends came to 9 bases. DNA for the CDR3: TGTGCCAGCAGCTATGGCCCCGAGCAGTACTTC. Translated, it gives CASSYGPEQYF.

The chain has TRBV5-4 and TRBJ2-7; 9 bases agree with TRBD2. Germline V gene lookup returns CDR1 SGHNT and CDR2 YYREEE (reference sequence). V trimming: 4 bases; J trimming: 2 bases; junction bases outside the gene matches: 7. The CDR3 length is 15 residues. CDR3 sequence reads: CASSLGLAPTYEQYF. The CDR3 coding sequence is TGTGCCAGCAGCCTCGGACTAGCGCCGACCTACGAGCAGTACTTC.

The CDR3, as DNA: TGCGCCAGCAGCCAAGTCACTCCGGGACTCGGAGCCTACAATGAGCAGTTCTTC. Translated: CASSQVTPGLGAYNEQFF. This chain connects TRBV4-3 to TRBJ2-1; possible D gene TRBD2, 6 bases. V gave up 1 base and J gave up 2 bases, with 18 bases separating them. Germline V gives CDR1 LGHNA, CDR2 YSLEER. The CDR3 runs 18 residues.

This sequence joins TRBV4-2 and TRBJ2-7, with TRBD1 matching over 7 bases. V lost 3 bases, J lost 2 bases, and 7 bases stayed unmatched. The germline V gene has CDR1 LGHNA and CDR2 YNFKEQ. The CDR3 runs to 15 residues. In nucleotides, the CDR3 is TGTGCCAGCAGCCAGGGGACAGAAGGACCCTACGAGCAGTACTTC. Translating gives CASSQGTEGPYEQYF.

The chain has TRBV14 and TRBJ2-1; no definite D call. The CDR3 has 15 residues. Looked up from germline, CDR1 is SGHDN and CDR2 is FVKESK. The V end was cut by 4 bases, the J end by 6 bases, with 16 bases between. The CDR3 protein is CASSLKGPLPNEQFF. As DNA, the CDR3 is TGTGCCAGCAGCCTAAAAGGGCCCCTCCCCAATGAGCAGTTCTTC. The variable domain in full, with the rest retrieved from reference TRBV14 and TRBJ2-1, is EAGVTQFPSHSVIEKGQTVTLRCDPISGHDNLYWYRRVMGKEIKFLLHFVKESKQDESGMPNNRFLAERTGGTYSTLKVQPAELEDSGVYFCASSLKGPLPNEQFFGPGTRLTVL.

Of note for this clone: This likely stems from a read error, as it lies one base from a far larger clone. This sequence joins TRBV6-4 and TRBJ2-3; the match to TRBD2 covers 13 bases. Germline trimming cut 4 bases from V and 4 bases from J; bases unmatched to any gene: 2. The CDR3 loop spans 15 amino acids. Germline CDR1 reads MRHNA; CDR2 reads SNTAGT. The DNA for the CDR3 is TGTGCCAGCAGTGGGACTAGCGGGAGCCCAGATACGCAGTATTTT. It yields the protein CASSGTSGSPDTQYF.

This chain joins TRBV5-1 and TRBJ1-5; D may be TRBD1 (5 bases). V lost 0 bases to trimming and J lost 3 bases, with 7 bases between them. The CDR3 covers 14 residues. Germline V lookup: CDR1 SGHRS, CDR2 YFSETQ. CDR3 amino acids: CASSLGQNNQPQHF. DNA for the CDR3: TGCGCCAGCAGCTTGGGACAGAACAATCAGCCCCAGCATTTT. The full variable domain, its missing parts supplied by reference TRBV5-1 and TRBJ1-5, is KAGVTQTPRYLIKTRGQQVTLSCSPISGHRSVSWYQQTPGQGLQFLFEYFSETQRNKGNFPGRFSGRQFSNSRSEMNVSTLELGDSALYLCASSLGQNNQPQHFGDGTRLSIL.

The chain employs TRBV19 and TRBJ2-7, with D unclear. Per the germline V gene, CDR1 is LNHDA and CDR2 is SQIVND (reference sequence). Trimming stripped 3 bases from V and 4 bases from J, with 7 bases between. The CDR3 is 12 amino acids. The DNA for the CDR3 is TGTGCCAGTAGTATGGTAGGGTACGAGCAGTACTTC. Protein: CASSMVGYEQYF.

The chain couples TRBV5-1 to TRBJ2-3; D possibly corresponds to TRBD2 (6 bases). Germline V CDR1 and CDR2: SGHRS, YFSETQ. The CDR3 is made up of 15 amino acids. V was shortened by 2 bases and J by 0 bases, with 10 bases between the two germline ends. The CDR3 is CASSFPGASTDTQYF. CDR3 nucleotides: TGCGCCAGCAGCTTCCCGGGAGCGAGCACAGATACGCAGTATTTT.